This entry is about one TCR beta chain. The antigen remains unidentified. The length of the CDR3 is 15 residues. Trimming took off 0 bases at V and 3 bases at J, with 13 bases between the two ends. In germline, CDR1 is SGHRS, CDR2 YFSETQ. These data are taken from a study of OX40 agonist ivuxolimab in advanced cancers. Whole-study findings and limits: In general, CD8+ T cells held more expanded clones than CD4+ did, on average. Among the lowest levels of clonal expansion were found in partial responders at 0.1-3.0 mg/kg.

Measured with immunoSEQ multiplex PCR; TCRdb has only the in-frame clones, and not every one. Among about 40,000 clones listed, approximately 86% were seen once. The source was CD4+ or CD8+ T cells sorted from blood, collected in a trial of the OX40 agonist ivuxolimab. The clonotype originates from an adult with an advanced solid tumor such as melanoma, head and neck, liver or kidney cancer. The genes are TRBV5-1 and TRBJ2-7; perhaps TRBD2 as D (5 bases). In DNA, the CDR3 is TGCGCCAGCAGCTTGGGGGAGATAGTGTTCTACGAGCAGTACTTC. Translated: CASSLGEIVFYEQYF.